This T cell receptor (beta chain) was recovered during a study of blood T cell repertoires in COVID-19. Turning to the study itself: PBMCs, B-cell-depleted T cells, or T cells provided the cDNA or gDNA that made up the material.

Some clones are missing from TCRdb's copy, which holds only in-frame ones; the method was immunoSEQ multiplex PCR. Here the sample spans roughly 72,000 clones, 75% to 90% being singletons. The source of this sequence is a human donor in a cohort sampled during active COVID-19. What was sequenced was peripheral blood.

The DNA for the CDR3 is TGTGCCAGCAGCCAGAACTACGAGCAGTACTTC. Encoded protein: CASSQNYEQYF. V is TRBV5-4 and J is TRBJ2-7, with no clear D. The V gene lost 4 bases and the J gene lost 3 bases, with 5 bases spanning the gap. The CDR3 is made up of 11 amino acids. Germline V gene data show CDR1 as SGHNT and CDR2 as YYREEE (reference sequence).